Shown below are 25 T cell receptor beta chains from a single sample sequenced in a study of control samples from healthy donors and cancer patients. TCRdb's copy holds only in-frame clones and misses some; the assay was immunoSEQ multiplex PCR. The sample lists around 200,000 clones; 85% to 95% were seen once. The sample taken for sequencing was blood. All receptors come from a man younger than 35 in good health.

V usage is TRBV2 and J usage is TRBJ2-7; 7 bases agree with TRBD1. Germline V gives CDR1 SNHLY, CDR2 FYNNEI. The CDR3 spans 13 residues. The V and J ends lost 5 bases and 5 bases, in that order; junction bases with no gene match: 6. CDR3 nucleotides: TGTGCCAGCAGTAACCCCGGACAGGACGAGCAGTACTTC. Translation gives CASSNPGQDEQYF.

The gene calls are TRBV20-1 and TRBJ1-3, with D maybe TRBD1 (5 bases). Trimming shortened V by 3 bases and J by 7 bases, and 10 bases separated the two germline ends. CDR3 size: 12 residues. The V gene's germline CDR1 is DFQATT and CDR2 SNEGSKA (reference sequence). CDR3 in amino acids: CSASRDRNTIYF. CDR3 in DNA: TGCAGTGCTAGTAGGGACCGCAACACCATATATTTT.

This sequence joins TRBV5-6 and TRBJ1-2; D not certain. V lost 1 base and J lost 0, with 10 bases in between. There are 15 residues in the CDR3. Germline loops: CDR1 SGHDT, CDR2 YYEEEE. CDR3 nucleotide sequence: TGTGCCAGCAGCTTGTTATCCGCAGCTAACTATGGCTACACCTTC. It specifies CASSLLSAANYGYTF.

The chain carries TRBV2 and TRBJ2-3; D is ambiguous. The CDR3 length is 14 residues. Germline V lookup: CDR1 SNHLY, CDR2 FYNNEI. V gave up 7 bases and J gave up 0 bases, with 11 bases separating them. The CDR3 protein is CASTPGPSTDTQYF. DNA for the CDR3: TGTGCCAGCACACCGGGCCCCAGCACAGATACGCAGTATTTT. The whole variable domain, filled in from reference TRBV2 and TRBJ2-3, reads EPEVTQTPSHQVTQMGQEVILRCVPISNHLYFYWYRQILGQKVEFLVSFYNNEISEKSEIFDDQFSVERPDGSNFTLKIRSTKLEDSAMYFCASTPGPSTDTQYFGPGTRLTVL.

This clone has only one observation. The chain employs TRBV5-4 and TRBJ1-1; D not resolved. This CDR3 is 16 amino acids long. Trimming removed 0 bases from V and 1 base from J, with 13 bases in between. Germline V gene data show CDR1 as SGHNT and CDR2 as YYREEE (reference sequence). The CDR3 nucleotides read TGTGCCAGCAGCTTGGGGTCTGGTTCAGGGAACACTGAAGCTTTCTTT. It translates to CASSLGSGSGNTEAFF. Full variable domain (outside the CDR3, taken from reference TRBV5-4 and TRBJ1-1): ETGVTQSPTHLIKTRGQQVTLRCSSQSGHNTVSWYQQALGQGPQFIFQYYREEENGRGNFPPRFSGLQFPNYSSELNVNALELDDSALYLCASSLGSGSGNTEAFFGQGTRLTVV.

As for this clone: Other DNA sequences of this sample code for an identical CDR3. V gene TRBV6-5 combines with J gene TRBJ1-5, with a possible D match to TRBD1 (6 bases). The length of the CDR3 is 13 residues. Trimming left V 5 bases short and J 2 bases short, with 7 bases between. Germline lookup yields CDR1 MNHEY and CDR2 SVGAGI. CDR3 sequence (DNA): TGTGCCAGCAGTAGGACAGGCAATCAGCCCCAGCATTTT. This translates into CASSRTGNQPQHF.

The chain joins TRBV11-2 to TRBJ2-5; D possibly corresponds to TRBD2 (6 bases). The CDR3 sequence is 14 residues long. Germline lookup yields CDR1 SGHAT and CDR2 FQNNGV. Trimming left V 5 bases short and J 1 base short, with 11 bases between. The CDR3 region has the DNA TGTGCCAGCAGCCTACGGGACTCCCAAGAGACCCAGTACTTC. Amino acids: CASSLRDSQETQYF.

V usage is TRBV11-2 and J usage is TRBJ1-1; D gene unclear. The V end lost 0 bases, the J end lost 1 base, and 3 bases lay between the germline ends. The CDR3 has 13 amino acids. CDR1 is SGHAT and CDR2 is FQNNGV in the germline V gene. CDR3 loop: CASSLEPNTEAFF. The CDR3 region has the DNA TGTGCCAGCAGCTTAGAGCCGAACACTGAAGCTTTCTTT.

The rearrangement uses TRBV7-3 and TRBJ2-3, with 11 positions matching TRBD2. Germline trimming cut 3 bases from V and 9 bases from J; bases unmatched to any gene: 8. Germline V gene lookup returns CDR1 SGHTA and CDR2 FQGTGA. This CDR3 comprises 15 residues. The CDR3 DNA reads TGTGCCAGCAGCTTCGGTAGCGGGGGGGCGCTCACGCAGTATTTT. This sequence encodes CASSFGSGGALTQYF.

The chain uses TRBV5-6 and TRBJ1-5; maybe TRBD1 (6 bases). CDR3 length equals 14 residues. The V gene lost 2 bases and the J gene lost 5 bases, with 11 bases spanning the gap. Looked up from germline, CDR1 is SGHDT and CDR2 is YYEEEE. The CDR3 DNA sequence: TGTGCCAGCAGCTTTTACAGGGTGGATCAGCCCCAGCATTTT. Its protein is CASSFYRVDQPQHF.

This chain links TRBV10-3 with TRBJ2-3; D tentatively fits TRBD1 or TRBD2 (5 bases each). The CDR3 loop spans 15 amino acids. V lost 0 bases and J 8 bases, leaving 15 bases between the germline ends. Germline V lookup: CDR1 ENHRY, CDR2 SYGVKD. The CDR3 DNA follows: TGTGCCATCAGTGAGTCGATATCGACGGGACGTACGCAGTATTTT. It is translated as CAISESISTGRTQYF.

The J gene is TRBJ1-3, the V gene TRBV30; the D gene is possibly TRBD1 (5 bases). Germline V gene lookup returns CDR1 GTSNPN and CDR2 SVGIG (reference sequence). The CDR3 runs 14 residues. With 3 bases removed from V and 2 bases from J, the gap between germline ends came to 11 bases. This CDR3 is CAWRAGYTGNTIYF. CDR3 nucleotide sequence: TGTGCCTGGAGAGCAGGGTATACTGGAAACACCATATATTTT. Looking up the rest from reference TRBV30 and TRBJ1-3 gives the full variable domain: SQTIHQWPATLVQPVGSPLSLECTVEGTSNPNLYWYRQAAGRGLQLLFYSVGIGQISSEVPQNLSASRPQDRQFILSSKKLLLSDSGFYLCAWRAGYTGNTIYFGEGSWLTVV.

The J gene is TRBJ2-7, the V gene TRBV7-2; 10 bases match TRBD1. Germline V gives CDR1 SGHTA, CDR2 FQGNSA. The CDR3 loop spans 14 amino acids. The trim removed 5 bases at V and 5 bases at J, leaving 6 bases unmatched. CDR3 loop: CASSPDRGRDEQYF. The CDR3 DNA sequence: TGTGCCAGCAGCCCCGACAGGGGGCGGGACGAGCAGTACTTC. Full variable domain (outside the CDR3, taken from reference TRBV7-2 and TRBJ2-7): GAGVSQSPSNKVTEKGKDVELRCDPISGHTALYWYRQSLGQGLEFLIYFQGNSAPDKSGLPSDRFSAERTGGSVSTLTIQRTQQEDSAVYLCASSPDRGRDEQYFGPGTRLTVT.

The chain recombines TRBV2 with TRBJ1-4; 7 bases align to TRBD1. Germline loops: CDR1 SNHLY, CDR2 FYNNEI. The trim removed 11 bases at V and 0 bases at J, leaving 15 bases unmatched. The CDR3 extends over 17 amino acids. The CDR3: CASRRRQGLSTNEKLFF. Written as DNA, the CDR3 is TGTGCCTCCCGTCGGAGACAGGGTTTATCAACTAATGAAAAACTGTTTTTT.

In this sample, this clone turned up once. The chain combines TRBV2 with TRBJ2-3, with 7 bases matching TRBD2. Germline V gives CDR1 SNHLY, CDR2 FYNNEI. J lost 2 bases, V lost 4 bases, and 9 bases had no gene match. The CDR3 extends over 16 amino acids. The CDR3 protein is CASSGPPGGNTDTQYF. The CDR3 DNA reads TGTGCCAGCAGTGGACCCCCGGGGGGTAACACAGATACGCAGTATTTT.

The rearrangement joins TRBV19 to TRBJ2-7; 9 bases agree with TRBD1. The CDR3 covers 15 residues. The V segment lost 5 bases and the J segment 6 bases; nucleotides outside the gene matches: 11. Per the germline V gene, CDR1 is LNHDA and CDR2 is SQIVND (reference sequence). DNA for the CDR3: TGTGCCAGTAGTCTCTTGGGACAGGGTTCTGGCGAGCAGTACTTC. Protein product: CASSLLGQGSGEQYF. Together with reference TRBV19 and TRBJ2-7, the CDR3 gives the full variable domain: DGGITQSPKYLFRKEGQNVTLSCEQNLNHDAMYWYRQDPGQGLRLIYYSQIVNDFQKGDIAEGYSVSREKKESFPLTVTSAQKNPTAFYLCASSLLGQGSGEQYFGPGTRLTVT.

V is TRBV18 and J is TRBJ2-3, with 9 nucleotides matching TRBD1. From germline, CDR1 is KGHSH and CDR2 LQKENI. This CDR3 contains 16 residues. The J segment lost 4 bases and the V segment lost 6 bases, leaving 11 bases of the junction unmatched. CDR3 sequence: CASSRTTGGASDTQYF. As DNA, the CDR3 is TGTGCCAGCTCTCGTACTACAGGGGGCGCATCAGATACGCAGTATTTT.

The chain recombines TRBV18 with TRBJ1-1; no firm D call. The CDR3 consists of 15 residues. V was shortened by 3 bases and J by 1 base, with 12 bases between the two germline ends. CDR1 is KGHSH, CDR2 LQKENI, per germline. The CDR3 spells CASSPENGRNTEAFF. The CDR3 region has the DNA TGTGCCAGCTCACCGGAGAACGGGCGGAACACTGAAGCTTTCTTT.

The DNA for the CDR3 is TGTGCCAGCAGTCTCGAAGGGGGGGCTAATGAAAAACTGTTTTTT. Its protein is CASSLEGGANEKLFF. The rearrangement joins TRBV6-5 to TRBJ1-4; TRBD1 might be the D (6 bases). The V end lost 5 bases, the J end lost 3 bases, and 13 bases lay between the germline ends. This CDR3 spans 15 amino acids. The V gene's germline CDR1 is MNHEY and CDR2 SVGAGI.

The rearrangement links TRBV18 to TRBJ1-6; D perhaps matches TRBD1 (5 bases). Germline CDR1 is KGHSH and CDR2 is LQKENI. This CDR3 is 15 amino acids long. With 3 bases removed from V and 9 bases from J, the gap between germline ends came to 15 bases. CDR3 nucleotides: TGTGCCAGCTCACCGCAGGGTGGAAGGGGTTCACCCCTCCACTTT. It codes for CASSPQGGRGSPLHF.

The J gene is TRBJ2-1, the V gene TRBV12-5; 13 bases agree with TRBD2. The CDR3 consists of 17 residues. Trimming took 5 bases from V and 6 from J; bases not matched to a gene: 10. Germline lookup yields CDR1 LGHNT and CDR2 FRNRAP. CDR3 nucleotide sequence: TGTGCTAGTGGTCTAGACACTAGCGGGGGGGCCCGCAATGAGCAGTTCTTC. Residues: CASGLDTSGGARNEQFF.

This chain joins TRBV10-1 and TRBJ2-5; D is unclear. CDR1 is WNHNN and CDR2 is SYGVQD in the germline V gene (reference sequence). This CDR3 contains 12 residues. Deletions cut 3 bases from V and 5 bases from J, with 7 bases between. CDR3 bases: TGCGCCAGCAGTGACGGGTGGGAGACCCAGTACTTC. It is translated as CASSDGWETQYF.

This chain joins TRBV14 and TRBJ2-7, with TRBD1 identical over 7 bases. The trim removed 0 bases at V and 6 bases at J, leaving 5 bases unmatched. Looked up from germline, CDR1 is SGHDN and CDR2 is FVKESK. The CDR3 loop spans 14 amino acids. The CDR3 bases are TGTGCCAGCAGCCAAGATTTCAGGGGGAGCGAGCAGTACTTC. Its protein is CASSQDFRGSEQYF.

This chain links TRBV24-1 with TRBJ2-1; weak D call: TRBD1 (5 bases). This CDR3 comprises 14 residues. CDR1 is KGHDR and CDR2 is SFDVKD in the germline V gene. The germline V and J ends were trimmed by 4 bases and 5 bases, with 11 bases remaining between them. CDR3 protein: CATSERIRDNEQFF. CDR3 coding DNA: TGTGCCACCAGTGAACGGATCAGGGACAATGAGCAGTTCTTC.

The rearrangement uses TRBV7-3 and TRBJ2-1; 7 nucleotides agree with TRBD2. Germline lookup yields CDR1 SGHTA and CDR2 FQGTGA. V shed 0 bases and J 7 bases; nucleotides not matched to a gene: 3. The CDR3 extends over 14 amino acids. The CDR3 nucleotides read TGTGCCAGCAGCTTAACTTCCGGGGGGAATGAGCAGTTCTTC. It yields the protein CASSLTSGGNEQFF. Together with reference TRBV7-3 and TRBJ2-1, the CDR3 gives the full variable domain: GAGVSQTPSNKVTEKGKYVELRCDPISGHTALYWYRQSLGQGPEFLIYFQGTGAADDSGLPNDRFFAVRPEGSVSTLKIQRTERGDSAVYLCASSLTSGGNEQFFGPGTRLTVL.